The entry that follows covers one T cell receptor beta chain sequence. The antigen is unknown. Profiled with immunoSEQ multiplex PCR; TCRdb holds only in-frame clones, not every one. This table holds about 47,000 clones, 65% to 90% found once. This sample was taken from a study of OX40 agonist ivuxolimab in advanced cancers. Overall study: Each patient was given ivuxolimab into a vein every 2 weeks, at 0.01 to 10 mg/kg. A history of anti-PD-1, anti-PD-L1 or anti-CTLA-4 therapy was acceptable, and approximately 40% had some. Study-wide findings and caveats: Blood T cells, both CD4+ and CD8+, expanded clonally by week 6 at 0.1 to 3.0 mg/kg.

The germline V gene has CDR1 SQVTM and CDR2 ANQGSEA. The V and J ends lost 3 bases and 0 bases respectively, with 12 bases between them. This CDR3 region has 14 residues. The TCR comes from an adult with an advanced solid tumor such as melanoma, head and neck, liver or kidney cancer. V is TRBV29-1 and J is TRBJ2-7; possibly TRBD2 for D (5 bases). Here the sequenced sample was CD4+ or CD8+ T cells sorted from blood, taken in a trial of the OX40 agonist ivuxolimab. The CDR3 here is CSVDQRRSSYEQYF. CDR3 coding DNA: TGCAGCGTTGACCAGCGGAGGAGCTCCTACGAGCAGTACTTC.